The next 19 T cell receptor beta chains were all read from a single sample in a study of shared clonotypes between healthy human individuals. TCRdb's table, derived via immunoSEQ multiplex PCR, lists solely in-frame clones and lacks some. The table has 2 million to 3 million clones, 90% to 95% seen once. Sequencing was performed on naive CD4+ T cells from PBMCs. Subset given: CD45RA+ positively selected. The origin of the receptors is a man younger than 35 in good health. Some clones in this sample may be carry-over from other donors' samples.

V gene TRBV29-1 combines with J gene TRBJ2-6; no definite D call. Trimming removed 1 base from V and 0 bases from J, with 4 bases in between. The CDR3 covers 14 residues. Germline V CDR1 and CDR2: SQVTM, ANQGSEA. The DNA for the CDR3 is TGCAGCGTTGAAGGGGTCTCTGGGGCCAACGTCCTGACTTTC. This encodes CSVEGVSGANVLTF.

J is TRBJ1-2 and V is TRBV7-9; 7 nucleotides agree with TRBD1. The germline V gene encodes CDR1 SEHNR and CDR2 FQNEAQ (reference sequence). V lost 0 bases to trimming and J lost 4 bases; unmatched junction nucleotides: 2. The CDR3 extends over 14 amino acids. For the CDR3, the DNA is TGTGCCAGCAGCTTAGCCGGGACAGTCTATGGCTACACCTTC. It specifies CASSLAGTVYGYTF.

V and J are TRBV7-9 and TRBJ2-7, with 9 bases aligning to TRBD1. The V gene end was trimmed by 1 base and the J gene end by 9 bases; junction bases not matched to a gene: 7. The germline V gene encodes CDR1 SEHNR and CDR2 FQNEAQ (reference sequence). This CDR3 has 14 residues. The CDR3 DNA sequence: TGTGCCAGCAGCTTAGTTACAGGGGGCGCCGGGCAGTACTTC. Amino acid sequence: CASSLVTGGAGQYF.

Only one count was recorded for this clone. This same CDR3 is encoded by further DNA sequences in the sample. The CDR3 protein is CASSVDRGYGYTF. CDR3 in DNA: TGTGCCAGCAGCGTGGACAGGGGATATGGCTACACCTTC. The chain combines TRBV9 with TRBJ1-2; 9 bases map to TRBD1. CDR3 length: 13 residues. Trimming removed 2 bases from V and 5 bases from J; junction bases left unmatched: 1. The germline gives CDR1 SGDLS, CDR2 YYNGEE. The whole variable domain, remainder taken from reference TRBV9 and TRBJ1-2, is DSGVTQTPKHLITATGQRVTLRCSPRSGDLSVYWYQQSLDQGLQFLIQYYNGEERAKGNILERFSAQQFPDLHSELNLSSLELGDSALYFCASSVDRGYGYTFGSGTRLTVV.

The chain joins TRBV28 to TRBJ2-1; 7 positions match TRBD1. The CDR3 length is 16 residues. The V segment lost 4 bases and the J segment 0 bases; nucleotides outside the gene matches: 6. The germline CDR1 and CDR2 sequences are MDHEN and SYDVKM. The CDR3, as DNA: TGTGCCAGCAGTTCAAGGGGACAGCGCTCCTACAATGAGCAGTTCTTC. Protein sequence: CASSSRGQRSYNEQFF.

J is TRBJ2-3 and V is TRBV7-9, with 11 nucleotides matching TRBD2. Looked up from germline, CDR1 is SEHNR and CDR2 is FQNEAQ (reference sequence). V lost 5 bases, J lost 4 bases, and 8 bases stayed unmatched. The CDR3 extends over 16 amino acids. CDR3 DNA sequence: TGTGCCAGCAGCCGCCGACTAGCGGGAAGGTCAGATACGCAGTATTTT. The encoded protein is CASSRRLAGRSDTQYF. Using reference TRBV7-9 and TRBJ2-3 for the parts outside the CDR3, the full variable domain is DTGVSQNPRHKITKRGQNVTFRCDPISEHNRLYWYRQTLGQGPEFLTYFQNEAQLEKSRLLSDRFSAERPKGSFSTLEIQRTEQGDSAMYLCASSRRLAGRSDTQYFGPGTRLTVL.

J is TRBJ2-3 and V is TRBV5-8; TRBD2 is a possible D gene (6 bases). The CDR3 has 18 residues. V lost 0 bases and J lost 0, with 17 bases in between. From germline, CDR1 is SGHTS and CDR2 YDEGEE. DNA of the CDR3: TGTGCCAGCAGCTTGGGGGCTAGCGCCTATACTAGCACAGATACGCAGTATTTT. Translated, it gives CASSLGASAYTSTDTQYF.

The chain couples TRBV6-1 to TRBJ2-2; 7 nucleotides agree with TRBD1. The trim removed 7 bases at V and 5 bases at J, leaving 7 bases unmatched. From germline, CDR1 is MNHNS and CDR2 SASEGT. This CDR3 is built from 14 residues. The chain's CDR3 is CASNRQGSTGELFF. As DNA, the CDR3 is TGTGCCAGCAACCGACAGGGAAGTACCGGGGAGCTGTTTTTT.

As to this clone: Different DNA sequences within this sample yield the same CDR3. The rearrangement uses TRBV25-1 and TRBJ2-5; no firm D call. V dropped 3 bases and J dropped 6 bases, with 8 bases sitting between them. The CDR3 is made up of 12 amino acids. Germline lookup yields CDR1 MGHDK and CDR2 SYGVNS. The CDR3 DNA is TGTGCCAGCAGTGATGGGCGGAAGACCCAGTACTTC. Its translation: CASSDGRKTQYF.

The rearrangement joins TRBV18 to TRBJ2-3; D is tentatively TRBD1 or TRBD2 (5 bases each). This CDR3 has 15 amino acids. Germline V gene sequence: CDR1 KGHSH, CDR2 LQKENI. The V and J ends lost 6 bases and 1 base respectively, with 14 bases between them. CDR3 residues: CASSYPGPRTDTQYF. The CDR3 region has the DNA TGTGCCAGCTCGTACCCGGGACCCCGCACAGATACGCAGTATTTT. Using reference TRBV18 and TRBJ2-3 for the parts outside the CDR3, the full variable domain is NAGVMQNPRHLVRRRGQEARLRCSPMKGHSHVYWYRQLPEEGLKFMVYLQKENIIDESGMPKERFSAEFPKEGPSILRIQQVVRGDSAAYFCASSYPGPRTDTQYFGPGTRLTVL.

The chain is built from TRBV7-2 and TRBJ1-2; D gene ambiguous. This CDR3 region has 13 residues. The germline CDR1 and CDR2 sequences are SGHTA and FQGNSA. V lost 2 bases and J lost 2, with 6 bases in between. This CDR3 is CASSLNPNYGYTF. CDR3 nucleotide sequence: TGTGCCAGCAGCTTAAATCCCAACTATGGCTACACCTTC. The full variable domain, its missing parts supplied by reference TRBV7-2 and TRBJ1-2, is GAGVSQSPSNKVTEKGKDVELRCDPISGHTALYWYRQSLGQGLEFLIYFQGNSAPDKSGLPSDRFSAERTGGSVSTLTIQRTQQEDSAVYLCASSLNPNYGYTFGSGTRLTVV.

About this clone: In the same sample, other DNA sequences code for this CDR3. The chain recombines TRBV7-9 with TRBJ2-3; the D is unclear. CDR3 length: 13 residues. Per germline, CDR1 SEHNR and CDR2 FQNEAQ (reference sequence). Between the trimmed V and J ends, which lost 2 bases and 3 bases, there was a span of 6 bases. CDR3 sequence: CASSLSGTDTQYF. CDR3 DNA sequence: TGTGCCAGCAGCTTATCTGGGACAGATACGCAGTATTTT.

In this sample, this clone turned up once. This chain joins TRBV6-5 and TRBJ2-3, with no clear D. The germline V and J ends were trimmed by 5 bases and 8 bases, with 8 bases remaining between them. The CDR3 totals 11 residues. CDR1 is MNHEY, CDR2 SVGAGI, per germline. The CDR3 DNA follows: TGTGCCAGCAGTGGGTCCCGTACGCAGTATTTT. Its translation: CASSGSRTQYF.

The CDR3 DNA sequence: TGTGCCAGCAGTTTATGGATAGCGGGAAGGTCCTACGAGCAGTACTTC. This translates into CASSLWIAGRSYEQYF. The chain joins TRBV28 to TRBJ2-7; 8 bases line up with TRBD2. Germline CDR1 MDHEN, CDR2 SYDVKM. The CDR3 spans 16 residues. J lost 1 base, V lost 0 bases, and 5 bases had no gene match.

The chain joins TRBV21-1 to TRBJ2-7; the DNA was not compared with TRBD1, the D call given in the table. TRBV21-1 is tagged as a pseudogene. This CDR3 contains 16 residues. The CDR3 loop reads CASSPTGTGLGYEQYF. In nucleotides, the CDR3 is TGTGCCAGCAGCCCCACCGGGACAGGGCTAGGCTACGAGCAGTACTTC.

The CDR3 reads CASSQDREISEAFF. The CDR3 region has the DNA TGTGCCAGCAGCCAAGACAGGGAAATCTCTGAAGCTTTCTTT. V gene TRBV7-2 combines with J gene TRBJ1-1; 7 bases line up with TRBD1. With 5 bases clipped from V and 6 bases from J, the junction kept 9 bases outside the gene matches. The germline V gene encodes CDR1 SGHTA and CDR2 FQGNSA. The CDR3 is 14 residues long.

The gene calls are TRBV9 and TRBJ2-2; a possible D gene is TRBD2 (7 bases). V was clipped by 4 bases and J by 4 bases, with 17 bases between them. This CDR3 region has 16 residues. Germline V gene lookup returns CDR1 SGDLS and CDR2 YYNGEE. The CDR3 spells CASSPRGGASTGELFF. The CDR3 DNA reads as TGTGCCAGCAGCCCCCGTGGGGGGGCGAGCACCGGGGAGCTGTTTTTT.

This chain connects TRBV5-4 to TRBJ2-7, with D perhaps TRBD1 (6 bases). V dropped 0 bases and J dropped 2 bases, with 12 bases sitting between them. The CDR3 contains 15 residues. CDR1 is SGHNT, CDR2 YYREEE, per germline (reference sequence). The CDR3 loop reads CASSLVNRETYEQYF. CDR3 DNA: TGTGCCAGCAGCTTGGTCAACAGGGAAACCTACGAGCAGTACTTC.

This sequence joins TRBV6-5 and TRBJ2-7, with unresolved D. Germline CDR1 is MNHEY and CDR2 is SVGAGI. This CDR3 spans 12 amino acids. Trimming removed 4 bases at V and 8 bases at J, with 12 bases between. CDR3 amino acids: CASSSPLRQQYF. CDR3 DNA: TGTGCCAGCAGTTCCCCCCTACGGCAGCAGTACTTC.